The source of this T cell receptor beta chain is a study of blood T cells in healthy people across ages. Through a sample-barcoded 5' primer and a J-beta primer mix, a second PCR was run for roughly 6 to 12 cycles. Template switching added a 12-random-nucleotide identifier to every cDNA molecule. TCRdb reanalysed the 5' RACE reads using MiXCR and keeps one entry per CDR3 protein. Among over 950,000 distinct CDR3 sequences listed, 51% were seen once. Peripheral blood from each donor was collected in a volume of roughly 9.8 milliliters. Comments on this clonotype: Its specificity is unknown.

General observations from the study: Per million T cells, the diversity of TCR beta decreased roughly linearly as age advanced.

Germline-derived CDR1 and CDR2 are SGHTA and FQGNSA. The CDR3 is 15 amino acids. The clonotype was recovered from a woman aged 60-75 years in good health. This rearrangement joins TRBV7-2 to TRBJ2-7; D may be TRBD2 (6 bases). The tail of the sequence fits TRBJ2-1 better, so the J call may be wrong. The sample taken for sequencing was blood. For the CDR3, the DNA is TGTGCCAGCAGCTTAGGGGGAGGAGCTTGGGAGACCCAGTTCTTC. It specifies CASSLGGGAWETQFF.